This passage covers 27 T cell receptor beta chains from one sample sequenced in a study of blood T cell repertoires in COVID-19 (dated by TCRdb to between 2020 and 2021). Receptors were amplified or captured by the immunoSEQ multiplex PCR assay. This is the immuneACCESS table as TCRdb keeps it, with only in-frame sequences that have V and J called. A part of the clones is gone; compared with another copy, unresolved V genes explain less than half, and the rest is unexplained. Within this sample are roughly 330,000 clones, with 65% to 85% of them counted one time only. 1% to 1.5% of the sample lies in the top ten. Sequencing was carried out using peripheral blood. The source is a woman aged 45-65 years with acute or convalescent COVID-19.

The chain is built from TRBV2 and TRBJ1-2; 9 nucleotides match TRBD1. V shed 5 bases, J shed 8 bases, and the junction held 6 bases outside the gene matches. This CDR3 comprises 13 residues. Germline V gives CDR1 SNHLY, CDR2 FYNNEI. The CDR3 region is CASSRTGEEGYTF. In DNA, the CDR3 is TGTGCCAGCAGTCGGACAGGGGAGGAAGGCTACACCTTC.

The chain couples TRBV5-4 to TRBJ1-1, with 11 bases lining up with TRBD1. Germline V gene data show CDR1 as SGHNT and CDR2 as YYREEE (reference sequence). The CDR3 contains 14 residues. V was clipped by 4 bases and J by 4 bases; unmatched bases: 3. Written as DNA, the CDR3 is TGTGCCAGCAGCGGCGGGACAGGGGGCACTGAAGCTTTCTTT. This sequence encodes CASSGGTGGTEAFF.

The genes are TRBV27 and TRBJ1-3, with 8 bases identical to TRBD1. V was clipped by 7 bases and J by 4 bases; unmatched bases: 6. This CDR3 spans 14 amino acids. Per the germline V gene, CDR1 is MNHEY and CDR2 is SMNVEV (reference sequence). In DNA form, the CDR3 reads TGTGCCAGCATTCCCGACAGGGGAGGAAACACCATATATTTT. Encoded protein: CASIPDRGGNTIYF.

The chain joins TRBV19 to TRBJ1-4, with TRBD1 matching 8 bases. Germline values: CDR1 LNHDA, CDR2 SQIVND (reference sequence). CDR3 length: 13 amino acids. Germline trimming cut 7 bases from V and 7 bases from J; bases unmatched to any gene: 5. The CDR3 sequence: CASTRDRLEKLFF. DNA of the CDR3: TGTGCCAGTACCCGGGACAGGCTTGAAAAACTGTTTTTT.

About this clone: This specimen includes other DNA sequences encoding the same CDR3. This rearrangement joins TRBV4-1 to TRBJ2-3; D remains unclear. Germline loops: CDR1 MGHRA, CDR2 YSYEKL. The CDR3 consists of 15 residues. Trimming left V 2 bases short and J 0 bases short, with 9 bases between. CDR3 sequence (DNA): TGCGCCAGCAGCCAACTAGGCTTGAGCACAGATACGCAGTATTTT. Protein sequence: CASSQLGLSTDTQYF.

V usage is TRBV29-1 and J usage is TRBJ2-5; 8 bases agree with TRBD2. Germline CDR1 reads SQVTM; CDR2 reads ANQGSEA. This CDR3 comprises 13 residues. With 8 bases clipped from V and 1 base from J, the junction kept 6 bases outside the gene matches. CDR3 nucleotide sequence: TGCAGCTTAACCGGGACTAGCCAAGAGACCCAGTACTTC. Translating it yields CSLTGTSQETQYF. The full variable domain, in which reference TRBV29-1 and TRBJ2-5 provide the parts outside the CDR3, is SAVISQKPSRDICQRGTSLTIQCQVDSQVTMMFWYRQQPGQSLTLIATANQGSEATYESGFVIDKFPISRPNLTFSTLTVSNMSPEDSSIYLCSLTGTSQETQYFGPGTRLLVL.

This chain links TRBV18 with TRBJ2-7; 7 bases align to TRBD2. Looked up from germline, CDR1 is KGHSH and CDR2 is LQKENI. The V and J ends lost 10 bases and 6 bases, in that order; junction bases with no gene match: 6. The CDR3 length is 11 residues. Written as DNA, the CDR3 is TGTGCCACCGCGGGGGAGAGCGAGCAGTACTTC. It yields the protein CATAGESEQYF.

V gene TRBV3-1 (or the pseudogene TRBV3-2) combines with J gene TRBJ1-2, with 10 bases identical to TRBD1. V shed 1 base and J 3 bases; nucleotides not matched to a gene: 2. Germline V gene lookup returns CDR1 LGHDT and CDR2 YNNKEL (reference sequence). The CDR3 loop spans 15 amino acids. CDR3 loop: CASSQVGTGDYGYTF. CDR3 DNA: TGTGCCAGCAGCCAAGTCGGGACAGGGGACTATGGCTACACCTTC.

The J gene is TRBJ2-7, the V gene TRBV10-3; D might be TRBD1 (6 bases). V lost 3 bases and J 4 bases, leaving 7 bases between the germline ends. CDR3 size: 12 residues. Germline V gene data show CDR1 as ENHRY and CDR2 as SYGVKD. The CDR3 here is CAISEQGYEQYV. The CDR3 region has the DNA TGTGCCATCAGTGAACAGGGTTACGAGCAGTACGTC.

The rearrangement links TRBV18 to TRBJ2-3, with 8 positions matching TRBD1. After removal of 2 bases from V and 5 bases from J, the junction contained 6 bases not matched to a gene. The CDR3 runs 15 residues. Germline V CDR1 and CDR2: KGHSH, LQKENI. CDR3 region: CASSPGTGGVDTQYF. Written as DNA, the CDR3 is TGTGCCAGCTCACCAGGGACAGGAGGGGTAGATACGCAGTATTTT.

The J gene is TRBJ1-6, the V gene TRBV27; 9 bases agree with TRBD1. CDR1 and CDR2 (germline): MNHEY, SMNVEV (reference sequence). V shed 5 bases, J shed 7 bases, and the junction held 9 bases outside the gene matches. The CDR3 is made up of 16 amino acids. The CDR3 loop is CASSTHRDRDNSPLHF. The CDR3 DNA follows: TGTGCCAGCAGTACCCACCGGGACAGGGACAATTCACCCCTCCACTTT.

This chain links TRBV2 with TRBJ1-1; D remains ambiguous. The V gene's germline CDR1 is SNHLY and CDR2 FYNNEI. The CDR3 loop spans 11 amino acids. V was pared by 7 bases and J by 3 bases, with 6 bases between. Written as DNA, the CDR3 is TGTGCCAGCATCCCCTACACTGAAGCTTTCTTT. Its translation is CASIPYTEAFF. Combining the CDR3 with reference TRBV2 and TRBJ1-1 gives the whole variable domain EPEVTQTPSHQVTQMGQEVILRCVPISNHLYFYWYRQILGQKVEFLVSFYNNEISEKSEIFDDQFSVERPDGSNFTLKIRSTKLEDSAMYFCASIPYTEAFFGQGTRLTVV.

This chain connects TRBV7-8 to TRBJ2-3; 8 nucleotides match TRBD1. V lost 10 bases, J lost 0 bases, and 6 bases stayed unmatched. This CDR3 spans 14 amino acids. The germline CDR1 and CDR2 sequences are SGHVS and FQNEAQ. CDR3 bases: TGTGCCACACTGGACAGGGAAAGCACAGATACGCAGTATTTT. The encoded protein is CATLDRESTDTQYF.

The V and J genes are TRBV7-2 and TRBJ2-7; 8 bases match TRBD2. CDR3 size: 14 residues. CDR1 SGHTA and CDR2 FQGNSA come from the germline V gene. V was clipped by 5 bases and J by 2 bases; unmatched bases: 5. The CDR3: CASSRSGGAYEQYV. The CDR3 nucleotides are TGTGCCAGCAGCCGGTCGGGGGGGGCCTACGAGCAGTACGTC.

The chain has TRBV4-1 and TRBJ2-2, with 11 nucleotides matching TRBD2. Trimming at V came to 0 bases and at J to 4 bases, leaving 19 bases not matched to a gene. Germline assignment: CDR1 MGHRA and CDR2 YSYEKL. This CDR3 comprises 22 residues. The CDR3 DNA follows: TGCGCCAGCAGCCAAGAATCGTTGCGCTTTTTAGCGGGGGGGAATAGCACCGGGGAGCTGTTTTTT. This sequence encodes CASSQESLRFLAGGNSTGELFF.

The V call is TRBV30, the J call TRBJ2-5; D not resolved. Germline V gene sequence: CDR1 GTSNPN, CDR2 SVGIG (reference sequence). The CDR3 length is 12 residues. Trimming stripped 2 bases from V and 7 bases from J, with 11 bases between. CDR3 residues: CAWSTTPGTQYF. As DNA, the CDR3 is TGTGCCTGGAGTACCACTCCGGGGACCCAGTACTTC.

The chain joins TRBV30 to TRBJ1-3; 7 bases align to TRBD1. After removal of 3 bases from V and 2 bases from J, the junction contained 10 bases not matched to a gene. Germline CDR1 is GTSNPN and CDR2 is SVGIG (reference sequence). The CDR3 runs to 16 residues. CDR3 amino acids: CAWSPDRVSTGNTIYF. Here the CDR3 DNA reads TGTGCCTGGAGCCCCGACAGGGTTTCTACTGGAAACACCATATATTTT.

The V and J genes are TRBV14 and TRBJ2-7; 7 bases align to TRBD1. With V trimmed by 4 bases and J by 2 bases, 8 bases remained unmatched. CDR3 size: 15 residues. Germline assignment: CDR1 SGHDN and CDR2 FVKESK. The CDR3 nucleotides are TGTGCCAGCAGCCGTCGAAGGGACAGCACCTACGAGCAGTACTTC. Its protein is CASSRRRDSTYEQYF.

The J gene is TRBJ2-5, the V gene TRBV4-1; 8 bases fit TRBD2. The CDR3 runs 15 residues. J lost 5 bases, V lost 0 bases, and 5 bases had no gene match. Germline assignment: CDR1 MGHRA and CDR2 YSYEKL. The CDR3 protein is CASSQDPGGRETQYF. DNA for the CDR3: TGCGCCAGCAGCCAAGATCCGGGGGGGCGGGAGACCCAGTACTTC.

The V call is TRBV14, the J call TRBJ1-1; D not resolved. Trimming removed 0 bases from V and 4 bases from J, with 12 bases in between. CDR1 SGHDN and CDR2 FVKESK come from the germline V gene. This CDR3 is built from 15 residues. CDR3 in DNA: TGTGCCAGCAGCCAAGATGCCGGGAGCGCCACTGAAGCTTTCTTT. This sequence encodes CASSQDAGSATEAFF.

This clone has a handful of counts. The chain combines TRBV5-1 with TRBJ1-5, with a possible D match to TRBD1 (5 bases). Germline V gives CDR1 SGHRS, CDR2 YFSETQ. The CDR3 contains 15 residues. Between the trimmed V and J ends, which lost 0 bases and 6 bases, there was a span of 13 bases. The CDR3 sequence: CASSLVPGQAQPQHF. For the CDR3, the DNA is TGCGCCAGCAGCTTGGTTCCAGGGCAGGCTCAGCCCCAGCATTTT.

The rearrangement joins TRBV5-5 to TRBJ2-5, with 8 bases fitting TRBD1. V lost 4 bases to trimming and J lost 2 bases; unmatched junction nucleotides: 4. The germline V gene has CDR1 SGHKS and CDR2 YYEKEE (reference sequence). This CDR3 region has 14 residues. CDR3 residues: CASSATGAQETQYF. CDR3 coding DNA: TGTGCCAGCAGCGCGACAGGGGCGCAAGAGACCCAGTACTTC.

The rearrangement links TRBV12-3 or TRBV12-4 to TRBJ1-4; weak D call: TRBD1 (6 bases). The V end lost 6 bases, the J end lost 8 bases, and 13 bases lay between the germline ends. The CDR3 spans 13 residues. The CDR3 region is CASRPGVGEKLFF. The CDR3 nucleotides read TGTGCCAGCAGGCCAGGGGTCGGGGAAAAACTGTTTTTT.

The chain links TRBV5-5 to TRBJ2-2; D remains ambiguous. The CDR3 has 14 residues. Trimming left V 1 base short and J 0 bases short, with 4 bases between. Germline lookup yields CDR1 SGHKS and CDR2 YYEKEE (reference sequence). The CDR3 DNA reads TGTGCCAGCAGCTTGTTCTCGAACACCGGGGAGCTGTTTTTT. Translation: CASSLFSNTGELFF. The whole variable domain, remainder taken from reference TRBV5-5 and TRBJ2-2, is DAGVTQSPTHLIKTRGQQVTLRCSPISGHKSVSWYQQVLGQGPQFIFQYYEKEERGRGNFPDRFSARQFPNYSSELNVNALLLGDSALYLCASSLFSNTGELFFGEGSRLTVL.

In DNA, the CDR3 is TGTGCCAACCGTCGACAGCCGAACACTGAAGCTTTCTTT. The encoded protein is CANRRQPNTEAFF. The rearrangement joins TRBV10-3 to TRBJ1-1; D possibly corresponds to TRBD1 (5 bases). Trimming took off 10 bases at V and 1 base at J, with 13 bases between the two ends. Germline V gives CDR1 ENHRY, CDR2 SYGVKD. CDR3 length equals 13 residues.

This chain links TRBV11-2 with TRBJ1-6, with D maybe TRBD1 (6 bases). The CDR3 has 12 residues. Germline values: CDR1 SGHAT, CDR2 FQNNGV. Between the trimmed V and J ends, which lost 1 base and 14 bases, there was a span of 9 bases. The CDR3 DNA sequence: TGTGCCAGCAGCTTAGGAGGGGACACCCTCCACTTT. This gives the protein CASSLGGDTLHF.

This clone was seen a few times. The chain combines TRBV30 with TRBJ1-1, with D perhaps TRBD1 (5 bases). Germline CDR1 reads GTSNPN; CDR2 reads SVGIG (reference sequence). V lost 3 bases to trimming and J lost 0 bases, with 14 bases between them. This CDR3 is 15 amino acids long. The DNA for the CDR3 is TGTGCCTGGAGCCCAGGGAGGGGAATGAACACTGAAGCTTTCTTT. Its translation is CAWSPGRGMNTEAFF. The variable domain in full, completed from reference TRBV30 and TRBJ1-1, reads SQTIHQWPATLVQPVGSPLSLECTVEGTSNPNLYWYRQAAGRGLQLLFYSVGIGQISSEVPQNLSASRPQDRQFILSSKKLLLSDSGFYLCAWSPGRGMNTEAFFGQGTRLTVV.